The 27 T cell receptor beta chains below were found in one sample sequenced in a study of blood T cell repertoires in COVID-19. The table came from immunoSEQ multiplex PCR; TCRdb's copy has only in-frame clones and leaves some out. In the table there are 72,000 or so clones, just under 90% of which are singletons. The sequenced material came from peripheral blood. The receptors derive from a man aged 60 to 75 with acute or convalescent COVID-19.

This clone occurred a few times. V and J are TRBV3-1 (or the pseudogene TRBV3-2) and TRBJ1-6, with 8 bases that match TRBD1. This CDR3 is 16 amino acids long. Germline values: CDR1 LGHDT, CDR2 YNNKEL (reference sequence). V lost 2 bases and J lost 10; bases outside the gene matches: 10. The CDR3 DNA is TGTGCCAGCAGCCAACGCAGGACAGGGTCATTCTCACCCCTCCACTTT. Its protein product is CASSQRRTGSFSPLHF.

The chain carries TRBV19 and TRBJ1-6; TRBD1 matches 7 bases. After removal of 4 bases from V and 8 bases from J, the junction contained 2 bases not matched to a gene. This CDR3 is built from 13 residues. Germline V lookup: CDR1 LNHDA, CDR2 SQIVND (reference sequence). The CDR3 nucleotides read TGTGCCAGTAGTACGACAGGGTATTCACCCCTCCACTTT. As protein: CASSTTGYSPLHF.

V gene TRBV3-1 (or the pseudogene TRBV3-2) combines with J gene TRBJ1-2, with 10 nucleotides matching TRBD1. V shed 5 bases and J 8 bases; nucleotides not matched to a gene: 8. CDR1 and CDR2 (germline): LGHDT, YNNKEL (reference sequence). The CDR3 contains 14 residues. CDR3 amino acids: CASSSAGTGEGYTF. CDR3 sequence (DNA): TGTGCCAGCAGCTCCGCCGGGACAGGGGAGGGCTACACCTTC.

The rearrangement joins TRBV29-1 to TRBJ2-3, with 8 nucleotides matching TRBD2. The CDR3 is 15 amino acids. The junction had 7 bases not matched to a gene; V was cut back by 4 bases and J by 1 base. In germline, CDR1 is SQVTM, CDR2 ANQGSEA. The CDR3 DNA sequence: TGCAGCGTTGTTTCACCACTAGCGGGCACAGATACGCAGTATTTT. This translates into CSVVSPLAGTDTQYF.

The chain uses TRBV9 and TRBJ1-1, with 11 bases lining up with TRBD1. The CDR3 length is 17 residues. CDR1 and CDR2 from the germline V gene are SGDLS and YYNGEE. The J segment lost 4 bases and the V segment lost 4 bases, leaving 12 bases of the junction unmatched. The CDR3 DNA sequence: TGTGCCAGCAGCTCCCCTGCGGACGGGACAGGGGGCACTGAAGCTTTCTTT. It is translated as CASSSPADGTGGTEAFF.

The chain links TRBV28 to TRBJ1-3; D remains ambiguous. Germline V gives CDR1 MDHEN, CDR2 SYDVKM. The germline V and J ends were trimmed by 2 bases and 4 bases, with 9 bases remaining between them. The CDR3 length is 14 residues. CDR3 DNA sequence: TGTGCCAGCAGTTTAACGGTCAGGGGAAACACCATATATTTT. Amino acid sequence: CASSLTVRGNTIYF.

This chain joins TRBV14 and TRBJ2-2; D may be TRBD1 (6 bases). Germline-derived CDR1 and CDR2 are SGHDN and FVKESK. This CDR3 region has 16 residues. V lost 0 bases to trimming and J lost 5 bases, with 13 bases between them. CDR3 sequence reads: CASSQEVTGWTGELFF. The CDR3 bases are TGTGCCAGCAGCCAAGAAGTAACAGGGTGGACCGGGGAGCTGTTTTTT.

The chain uses TRBV5-6 and TRBJ2-1, with TRBD1 as a possible D gene (6 bases). Germline V gene sequence: CDR1 SGHDT, CDR2 YYEEEE. Trimming stripped 6 bases from V and 4 bases from J, with 11 bases between. The CDR3 extends over 13 amino acids. The CDR3 spells CASTRQEYNEQFF. CDR3 bases: TGTGCCAGCACAAGACAGGAATACAATGAGCAGTTCTTC. Full variable domain (missing parts from reference TRBV5-6 and TRBJ2-1): DAGVTQSPTHLIKTRGQQVTLRCSPKSGHDTVSWYQQALGQGPQFIFQYYEEEERQRGNFPDRFSGHQFPNYSSELNVNALLLGDSALYLCASTRQEYNEQFFGPGTRLTVL.

This chain joins TRBV6-6 and TRBJ1-2; 7 bases fit TRBD1. The CDR3 is made up of 12 amino acids. After removal of 7 bases from V and 8 bases from J, the junction contained 7 bases not matched to a gene. Germline V gene sequence: CDR1 MNHNY, CDR2 SVGAGI (reference sequence). The CDR3 DNA reads TGTGCCAGCAATACAGGGGCGCAGGGCTACACCTTC. Translation gives CASNTGAQGYTF.

The chain is built from TRBV10-2 and TRBJ2-3; D is unresolved. The germline V gene has CDR1 WSHSY and CDR2 SAAADI. V lost 3 bases, J lost 2 bases, and 9 bases lay in between. The CDR3 runs 14 residues. The CDR3 region has the DNA TGCGCCAGCAGTGATAGTGGTTTCACAGATACGCAGTATTTT. Its protein product is CASSDSGFTDTQYF.

The chain recombines TRBV27 with TRBJ2-7, with D maybe TRBD1 (6 bases). The germline CDR1 and CDR2 sequences are MNHEY and SMNVEV (reference sequence). Trimming took 5 bases from V and 2 from J, leaving 25 bases between them. CDR3 length: 18 residues. CDR3 residues: CASSTYPTGTYQTYEQYF. CDR3 nucleotides: TGTGCCAGCAGTACCTACCCCACCGGGACATACCAGACCTACGAGCAGTACTTC.

This clone was seen more than once but under ten times. The rearrangement uses TRBV5-4 and TRBJ1-2, with D tentatively TRBD1 (6 bases). This CDR3 is 13 amino acids long. With 0 bases removed from V and 5 bases from J, the gap between germline ends came to 8 bases. Germline V gene sequence: CDR1 SGHNT, CDR2 YYREEE (reference sequence). The DNA for the CDR3 is TGTGCCAGCAGCTTGGGGGGGCAATATGGCTACACCTTC. The encoded protein is CASSLGGQYGYTF.

This clone has more than one count but fewer than ten. J is TRBJ1-2 and V is TRBV4-1; TRBD1 might be the D (6 bases). CDR1 is MGHRA and CDR2 is YSYEKL in the germline V gene. The V end lost 4 bases, the J end lost 8 bases, and 17 bases lay between the germline ends. CDR3 size: 14 residues. As DNA, the CDR3 is TGCGCCAGCAGCCCCCCAGGGTGGCAGGGGGGCTACACCTTC. Translated: CASSPPGWQGGYTF.

The chain carries TRBV9 and TRBJ2-2, with 12 bases matching TRBD2. Germline values: CDR1 SGDLS, CDR2 YYNGEE. The CDR3 totals 20 residues. The J segment lost 4 bases and the V segment lost 0 bases, leaving 13 bases of the junction unmatched. In DNA form, the CDR3 reads TGTGCCAGCAGCGTAGAGGGTCCTAGCGGGGGGGCCAGGACCACCGGGGAGCTGTTTTTT. Its translation: CASSVEGPSGGARTTGELFF.

This chain joins TRBV7-2 and TRBJ2-3, with D unresolved. Germline loops: CDR1 SGHTA, CDR2 FQGNSA. V lost 3 bases and J lost 2, with 9 bases in between. The CDR3 contains 14 residues. The CDR3 spells CASSFSGYTDTQYF. CDR3 DNA sequence: TGTGCCAGCAGCTTTTCGGGTTACACAGATACGCAGTATTTT.

This chain connects TRBV6-1 to TRBJ2-3; the match to TRBD2 covers 13 bases. There are 17 residues in the CDR3. CDR1 is MNHNS, CDR2 SASEGT, per germline. V lost 4 bases to trimming and J lost 6 bases; unmatched junction nucleotides: 10. CDR3 loop: CASSARAGTSGVDTQYF. DNA for the CDR3: TGTGCCAGCAGTGCGAGAGCCGGGACTAGCGGGGTTGATACGCAGTATTTT.

This clone has a handful of counts. The gene calls are TRBV12-3 or TRBV12-4 and TRBJ2-7; tentative D call: TRBD2 (6 bases). CDR3 size: 12 residues. Trimming stripped 6 bases from V and 3 bases from J, with 9 bases between. CDR3 in amino acids: CASSLGSYEQYF. CDR3 DNA sequence: TGTGCCAGCAGCCTCGGGAGCTACGAGCAGTACTTC.

The chain is built from TRBV5-1 and TRBJ2-7; 7 nucleotides agree with TRBD1. Germline CDR1 and CDR2: SGHRS and YFSETQ. Unmatched junction bases numbered 5, after V lost 6 bases and J lost 2 bases. The CDR3 is made up of 13 amino acids. The CDR3 sequence: CASTTDRAYEQYF. The CDR3 DNA sequence: TGCGCCAGCACAACCGACAGGGCCTACGAGCAGTACTTC. Full variable domain (missing parts from reference TRBV5-1 and TRBJ2-7): KAGVTQTPRYLIKTRGQQVTLSCSPISGHRSVSWYQQTPGQGLQFLFEYFSETQRNKGNFPGRFSGRQFSNSRSEMNVSTLELGDSALYLCASTTDRAYEQYFGPGTRLTVT.

The chain carries TRBV18 and TRBJ1-2; D gene uncertain. V shed 5 bases and J shed 5 bases, with 9 bases lying between them. Per the germline V gene, CDR1 is KGHSH and CDR2 is LQKENI. The CDR3 covers 12 residues. The CDR3 protein is CASSAAAYGYTF. CDR3 coding DNA: TGTGCCAGCTCAGCGGCCGCATATGGCTACACCTTC.

This chain connects TRBV24-1 to TRBJ2-2; a possible D gene is TRBD2 (5 bases). V shed 7 bases and J shed 6 bases, with 8 bases lying between them. This CDR3 is 12 amino acids long. The germline CDR1 and CDR2 sequences are KGHDR and SFDVKD. The CDR3 loop is CATREDSGELFF. For the CDR3, the DNA is TGTGCCACCAGGGAGGATTCCGGGGAGCTGTTTTTT.

The chain uses TRBV5-8 and TRBJ1-2; 7 nucleotides match TRBD1. V lost 4 bases to trimming and J lost 4 bases; unmatched junction nucleotides: 13. The CDR3 length is 16 residues. Germline V gene sequence: CDR1 SGHTS, CDR2 YDEGEE. The CDR3 nucleotides are TGTGCCAGCAGCCAAATGACAGGGAAGGGGATCTATGGCTACACCTTC. It specifies CASSQMTGKGIYGYTF.

The rearrangement links TRBV7-9 to TRBJ1-4; TRBD1 aligns across 9 bases. CDR1 is SEHNR, CDR2 FQNEAQ, per germline (reference sequence). The V segment lost 4 bases and the J segment 5 bases; nucleotides outside the gene matches: 2. This CDR3 has 14 amino acids. The chain's CDR3 is CASSYGQGNEKLFF. CDR3 nucleotides: TGTGCCAGCAGCTACGGACAGGGGAATGAAAAACTGTTTTTT.

This sequence joins TRBV11-3 and TRBJ2-3; D perhaps matches TRBD2 (5 bases). V was pared by 5 bases and J by 0 bases, with 9 bases between. The CDR3 runs 14 residues. The germline V gene has CDR1 SGHNT and CDR2 YENEEA. The CDR3 DNA reads as TGTGCCAGCAGCCCTACTAGTAGCACAGATACGCAGTATTTT. Translated: CASSPTSSTDTQYF.

This chain links TRBV11-2 with TRBJ2-3; possibly TRBD2 for D (5 bases). Trimming removed 1 base from V and 0 bases from J, with 14 bases in between. Germline V lookup: CDR1 SGHAT, CDR2 FQNNGV. The CDR3 is 17 residues long. The CDR3 loop is CASSLGSGSPSTDTQYF. Here the CDR3 DNA reads TGTGCCAGCAGCTTAGGATCGGGGAGCCCTAGCACAGATACGCAGTATTTT.

This chain uses TRBV2 with TRBJ1-2, with 8 bases that match TRBD1. This CDR3 comprises 15 residues. Germline CDR1 is SNHLY and CDR2 is FYNNEI. Trimming at V came to 5 bases and at J to 3 bases, leaving 8 bases not matched to a gene. The CDR3 sequence is CASSPEAGGYYGYTF. CDR3 in DNA: TGTGCCAGCAGTCCTGAGGCAGGGGGCTACTATGGCTACACCTTC.

V is TRBV6-1 and J is TRBJ2-5, with D possibly being TRBD1 (6 bases). Germline V CDR1 and CDR2: MNHNS, SASEGT. The CDR3 runs to 15 residues. With 3 bases removed from V and 5 bases from J, the gap between germline ends came to 16 bases. The CDR3 spells CASSDQGRVVETQYF. The CDR3 bases are TGTGCCAGCAGTGATCAGGGGCGAGTCGTCGAGACCCAGTACTTC.

V is TRBV6-5 and J is TRBJ2-1; TRBD2 agrees at 13 bases. The CDR3 is 16 amino acids. J lost 10 bases, V lost 2 bases, and 8 bases had no gene match. Per germline, CDR1 MNHEY and CDR2 SVGAGI. Written as DNA, the CDR3 is TGTGCCAGCAGTTACCCACTAGCGGGGGGGCCGGGCGAGCAGTTCTTC. This sequence encodes CASSYPLAGGPGEQFF.